This TCR beta chain was recovered during a study of blood T cell repertoires in COVID-19. Study-level information: From T cells, B-cell-depleted T cells, or PBMCs came the material, which was cDNA or gDNA.

V lost 6 bases, J lost 7 bases, and 15 bases lay in between. Per the germline V gene, CDR1 is SGHTA and CDR2 is FQGNSA. The CDR3 runs 14 residues. Recruitment covered roughly 22 US areas and drew participants whose ages spanned roughly 18 to 100 years. Authors' analysis steps: Quantification of nucleated cells was approximated via reference gene primer amplification. Here immunoSEQ multiplex PCR was the method, and the copy in TCRdb shows in-frame clones only, minus some. V, J and clone size derive from that table, while D and trimming were established from the DNA sequence. This sample yields 150,000 to 200,000 clones, of which around 80% are seen a single time; approximately 13% belongs to the top ten.

The clonotype comes from a woman aged 55-75 years who had recovered from COVID-19. The J gene is TRBJ2-2, the V gene TRBV7-2; D is possibly TRBD1 (5 bases). The sequenced material came from PBMCs or T cells enriched from blood (not recorded which). The CDR3 region has the DNA TGTGCCAGCAGACCCAAGGGGCTAAGCGGGGAGCTGTTTTTT. This gives the protein CASRPKGLSGELFF. The whole variable domain, remainder taken from reference TRBV7-2 and TRBJ2-2, is GAGVSQSPSNKVTEKGKDVELRCDPISGHTALYWYRQSLGQGLEFLIYFQGNSAPDKSGLPSDRFSAERTGGSVSTLTIQRTQQEDSAVYLCASRPKGLSGELFFGEGSRLTVL.